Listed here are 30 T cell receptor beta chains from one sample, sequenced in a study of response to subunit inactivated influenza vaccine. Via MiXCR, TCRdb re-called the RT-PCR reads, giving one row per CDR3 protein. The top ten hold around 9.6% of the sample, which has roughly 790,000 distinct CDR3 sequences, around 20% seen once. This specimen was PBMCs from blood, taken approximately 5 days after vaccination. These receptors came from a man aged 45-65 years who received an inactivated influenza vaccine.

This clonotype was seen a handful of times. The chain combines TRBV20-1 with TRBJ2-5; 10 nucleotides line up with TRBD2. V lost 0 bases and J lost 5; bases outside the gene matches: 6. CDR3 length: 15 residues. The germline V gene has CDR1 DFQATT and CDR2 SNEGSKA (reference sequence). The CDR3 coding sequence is TGCAGTGCTAGAGATGGTCTAGCGGGAGCTGAGACCCAGTACTTC. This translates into CSARDGLAGAETQYF.

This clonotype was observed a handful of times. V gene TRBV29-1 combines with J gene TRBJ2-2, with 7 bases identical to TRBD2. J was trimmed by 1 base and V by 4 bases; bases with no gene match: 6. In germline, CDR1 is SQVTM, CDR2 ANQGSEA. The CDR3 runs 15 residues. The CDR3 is CSVGFSGWNTGELFF. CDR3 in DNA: TGCAGCGTTGGATTTAGCGGGTGGAACACCGGGGAGCTGTTTTTT.

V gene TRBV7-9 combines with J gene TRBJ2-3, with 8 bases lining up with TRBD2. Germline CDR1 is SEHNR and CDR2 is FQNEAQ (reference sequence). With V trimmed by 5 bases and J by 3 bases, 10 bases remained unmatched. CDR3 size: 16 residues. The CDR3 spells CASSMLPGLVTDTQYF. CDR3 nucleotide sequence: TGTGCCAGCAGCATGCTTCCGGGACTAGTAACAGATACGCAGTATTTT.

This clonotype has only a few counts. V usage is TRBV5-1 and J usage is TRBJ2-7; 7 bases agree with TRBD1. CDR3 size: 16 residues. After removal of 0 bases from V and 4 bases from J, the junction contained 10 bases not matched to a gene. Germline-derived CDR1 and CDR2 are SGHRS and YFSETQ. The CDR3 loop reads CASSLAPNRGTYEQYF. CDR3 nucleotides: TGCGCCAGCAGCTTGGCCCCCAACAGGGGTACTTACGAGCAGTACTTC.

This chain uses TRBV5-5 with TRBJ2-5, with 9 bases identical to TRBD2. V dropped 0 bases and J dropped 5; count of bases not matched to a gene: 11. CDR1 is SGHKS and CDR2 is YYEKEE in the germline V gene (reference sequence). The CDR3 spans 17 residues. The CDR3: CASSLEPWRGGLETQYF. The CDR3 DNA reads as TGTGCCAGCAGCTTGGAGCCATGGCGGGGGGGCTTGGAGACCCAGTACTTC.

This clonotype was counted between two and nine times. The CDR3 sequence is CSVPEISSGGETQYF. CDR3 nucleotide sequence: TGCAGCGTTCCCGAAATCTCTAGCGGGGGTGAGACCCAGTACTTC. J is TRBJ2-5 and V is TRBV29-1; 10 bases align to TRBD2. Looked up from germline, CDR1 is SQVTM and CDR2 is ANQGSEA. This CDR3 is built from 15 residues. Trimming took 5 bases from V and 5 from J; bases not matched to a gene: 11.

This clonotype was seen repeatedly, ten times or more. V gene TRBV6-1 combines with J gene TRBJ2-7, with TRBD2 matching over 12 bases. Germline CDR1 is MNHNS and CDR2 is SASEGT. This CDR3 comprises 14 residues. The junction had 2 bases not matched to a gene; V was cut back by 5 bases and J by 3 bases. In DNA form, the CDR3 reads TGTGCCAGCAGTCGACTAGCGGGGGACTACGAGCAGTACTTC. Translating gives CASSRLAGDYEQYF.

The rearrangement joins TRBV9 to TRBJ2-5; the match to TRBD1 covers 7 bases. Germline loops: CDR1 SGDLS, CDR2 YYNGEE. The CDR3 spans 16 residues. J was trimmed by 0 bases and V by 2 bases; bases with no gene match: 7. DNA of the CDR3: TGTGCCAGCAGCGTCTCAGGGGGTCCGAACCAAGAGACCCAGTACTTC. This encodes CASSVSGGPNQETQYF.

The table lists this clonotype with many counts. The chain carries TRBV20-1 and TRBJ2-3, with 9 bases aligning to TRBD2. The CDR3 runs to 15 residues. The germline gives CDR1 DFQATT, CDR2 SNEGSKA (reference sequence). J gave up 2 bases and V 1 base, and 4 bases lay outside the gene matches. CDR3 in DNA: TGCAGTGCTAGAGTCCTAGCGGGGACCACAGATACGCAGTATTTT. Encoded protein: CSARVLAGTTDTQYF.

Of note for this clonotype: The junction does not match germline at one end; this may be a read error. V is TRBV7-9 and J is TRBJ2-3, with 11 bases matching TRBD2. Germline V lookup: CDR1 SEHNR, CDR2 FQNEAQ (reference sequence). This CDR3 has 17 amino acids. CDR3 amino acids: CASSLAGGNILTDTQYF. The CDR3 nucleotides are TGTGCCAGCAGTTTAGCGGGAGGGAATATACTAACAGATACGCAGTATTTT.

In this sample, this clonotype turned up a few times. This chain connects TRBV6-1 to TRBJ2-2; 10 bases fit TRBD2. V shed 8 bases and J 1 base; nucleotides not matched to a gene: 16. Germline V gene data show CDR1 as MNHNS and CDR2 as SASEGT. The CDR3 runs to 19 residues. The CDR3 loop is CASRGQLGTSDRNTGELFF. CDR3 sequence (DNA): TGTGCCAGCCGGGGCCAACTCGGGACTAGCGATAGGAACACCGGGGAGCTGTTTTTT.

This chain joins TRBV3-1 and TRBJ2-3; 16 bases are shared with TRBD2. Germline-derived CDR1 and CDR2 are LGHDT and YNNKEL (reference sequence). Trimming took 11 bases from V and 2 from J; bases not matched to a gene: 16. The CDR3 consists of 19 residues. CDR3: CASSHRGLAGGQSTDTQYF. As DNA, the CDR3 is TGTGCCTCCTCCCATAGGGGACTAGCGGGGGGGCAATCCACAGATACGCAGTATTTT.

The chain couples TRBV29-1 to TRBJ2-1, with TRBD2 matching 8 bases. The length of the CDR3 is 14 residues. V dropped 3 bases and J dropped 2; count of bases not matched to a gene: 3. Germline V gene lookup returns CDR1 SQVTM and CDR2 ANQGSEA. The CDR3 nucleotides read TGCAGCGTTGAGGTCGGGAGGGCCTACAATGAGCAGTTCTTC. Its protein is CSVEVGRAYNEQFF.

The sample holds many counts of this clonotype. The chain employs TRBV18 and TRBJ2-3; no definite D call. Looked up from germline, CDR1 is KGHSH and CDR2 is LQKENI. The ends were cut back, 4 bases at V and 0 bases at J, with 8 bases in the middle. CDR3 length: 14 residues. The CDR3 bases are TGTGCCAGCTCACGGGCCTTTAGCACAGATACGCAGTATTTT. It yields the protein CASSRAFSTDTQYF.

CDR3 DNA sequence: TGTGCCACCAGTGATCATACAGGCGGGTCTGGGGATTACGAGCAGTTCTTC. It is translated as CATSDHTGGSGDYEQFF. The V gene is TRBV24-1, the J gene TRBJ2-1; the D gene could be TRBD1 or TRBD2 (5 bases each). In germline, CDR1 is KGHDR, CDR2 SFDVKD. V lost 3 bases, J lost 10 bases, and 24 bases lay in between. CDR3 size: 17 residues.

The CDR3 is CASSSTGGVFEQYF. Here the CDR3 DNA reads TGTGCCAGCAGCTCGACAGGGGGGGTTTTCGAGCAGTACTTC. The chain couples TRBV7-2 to TRBJ2-7, with 9 positions matching TRBD1. J gave up 6 bases and V 4 bases, and 7 bases lay outside the gene matches. CDR3 length: 14 amino acids. Per the germline V gene, CDR1 is SGHTA and CDR2 is FQGNSA.

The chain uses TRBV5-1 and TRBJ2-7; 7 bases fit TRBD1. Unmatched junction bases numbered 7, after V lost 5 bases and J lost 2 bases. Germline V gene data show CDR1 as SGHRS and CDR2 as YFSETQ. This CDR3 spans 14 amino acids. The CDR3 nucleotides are TGCGCCAGCAGGACCGGGACAGCCCCCTACGAGCAGTACTTC. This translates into CASRTGTAPYEQYF. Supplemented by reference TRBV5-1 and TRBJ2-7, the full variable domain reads KAGVTQTPRYLIKTRGQQVTLSCSPISGHRSVSWYQQTPGQGLQFLFEYFSETQRNKGNFPGRFSGRQFSNSRSEMNVSTLELGDSALYLCASRTGTAPYEQYFGPGTRLTVT.

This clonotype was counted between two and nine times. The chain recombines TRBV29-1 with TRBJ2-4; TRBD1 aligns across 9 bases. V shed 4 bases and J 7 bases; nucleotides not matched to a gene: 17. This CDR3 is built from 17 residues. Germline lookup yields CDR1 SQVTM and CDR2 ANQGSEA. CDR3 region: CSVVEGQGRFLFNIQYF. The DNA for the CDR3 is TGCAGCGTTGTGGAGGGACAGGGAAGGTTTTTATTTAACATTCAGTACTTC. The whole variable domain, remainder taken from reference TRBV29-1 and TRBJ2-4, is SAVISQKPSRDICQRGTSLTIQCQVDSQVTMMFWYRQQPGQSLTLIATANQGSEATYESGFVIDKFPISRPNLTFSTLTVSNMSPEDSSIYLCSVVEGQGRFLFNIQYFGAGTRLSVL.

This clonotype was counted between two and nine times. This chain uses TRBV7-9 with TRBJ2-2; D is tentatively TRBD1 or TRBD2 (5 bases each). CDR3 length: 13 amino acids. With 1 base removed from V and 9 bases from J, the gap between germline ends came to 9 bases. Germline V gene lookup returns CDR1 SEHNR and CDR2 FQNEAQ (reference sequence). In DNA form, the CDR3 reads TGTGCCAGCAGCTTAGGGGGGTCCTGGGAGCTGTTTTTT. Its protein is CASSLGGSWELFF.

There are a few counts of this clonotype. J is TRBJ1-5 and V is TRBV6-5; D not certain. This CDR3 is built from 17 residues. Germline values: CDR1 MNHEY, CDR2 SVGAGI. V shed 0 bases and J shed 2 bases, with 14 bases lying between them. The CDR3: CASSYSPPAGGNQPQHF. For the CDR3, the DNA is TGTGCCAGCAGTTACTCCCCCCCAGCTGGTGGCAATCAGCCCCAGCATTTT.

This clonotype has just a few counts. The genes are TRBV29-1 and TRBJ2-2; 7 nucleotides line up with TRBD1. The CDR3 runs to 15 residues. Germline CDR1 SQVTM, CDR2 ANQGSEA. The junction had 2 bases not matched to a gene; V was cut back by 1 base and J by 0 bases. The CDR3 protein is CSVEGGQTNTGELFF. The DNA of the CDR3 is TGCAGCGTTGAAGGGGGACAGACGAACACCGGGGAGCTGTTTTTT.

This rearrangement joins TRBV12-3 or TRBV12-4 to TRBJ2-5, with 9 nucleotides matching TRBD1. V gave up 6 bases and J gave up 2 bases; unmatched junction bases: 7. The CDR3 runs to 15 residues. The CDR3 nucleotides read TGTGCCAGCAGCACGACAGGGGGATGGCAAGAGACCCAGTACTTC. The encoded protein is CASSTTGGWQETQYF.

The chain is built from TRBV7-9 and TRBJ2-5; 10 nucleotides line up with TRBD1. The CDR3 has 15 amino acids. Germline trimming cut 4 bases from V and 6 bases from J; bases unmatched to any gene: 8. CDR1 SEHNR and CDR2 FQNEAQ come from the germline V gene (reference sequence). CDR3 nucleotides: TGTGCCAGCAGCTCACAACCGGGACAGGGGCAGACCCAGTACTTC. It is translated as CASSSQPGQGQTQYF.

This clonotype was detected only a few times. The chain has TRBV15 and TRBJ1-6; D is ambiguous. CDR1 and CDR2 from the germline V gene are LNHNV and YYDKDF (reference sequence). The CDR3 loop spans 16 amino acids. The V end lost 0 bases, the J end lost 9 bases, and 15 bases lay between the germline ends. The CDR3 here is CATSREKGGFASPLHF. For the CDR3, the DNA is TGTGCCACCAGCAGAGAGAAGGGAGGGTTCGCTTCACCCCTCCACTTT.

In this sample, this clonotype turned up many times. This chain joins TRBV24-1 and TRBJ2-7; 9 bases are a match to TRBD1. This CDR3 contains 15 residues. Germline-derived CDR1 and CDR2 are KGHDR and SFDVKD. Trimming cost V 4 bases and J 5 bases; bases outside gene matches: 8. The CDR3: CATSDGDRVVNEQYF. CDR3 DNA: TGTGCCACCAGTGACGGGGACAGGGTGGTGAACGAGCAGTACTTC.

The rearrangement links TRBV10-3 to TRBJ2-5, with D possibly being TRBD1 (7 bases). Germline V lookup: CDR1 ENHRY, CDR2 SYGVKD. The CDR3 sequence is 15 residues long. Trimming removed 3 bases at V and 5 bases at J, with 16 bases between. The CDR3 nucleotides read TGTGCCATCAGTGACCCTGGAGGGGGCCGGGAGACCCAGTACTTC. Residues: CAISDPGGGRETQYF.

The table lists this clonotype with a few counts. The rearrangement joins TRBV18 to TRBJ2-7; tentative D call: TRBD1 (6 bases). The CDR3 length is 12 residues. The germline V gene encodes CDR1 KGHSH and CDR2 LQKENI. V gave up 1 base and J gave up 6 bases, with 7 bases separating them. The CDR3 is CASSPLQGEQYF. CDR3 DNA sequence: TGTGCCAGCTCACCACTACAGGGCGAGCAGTACTTC.

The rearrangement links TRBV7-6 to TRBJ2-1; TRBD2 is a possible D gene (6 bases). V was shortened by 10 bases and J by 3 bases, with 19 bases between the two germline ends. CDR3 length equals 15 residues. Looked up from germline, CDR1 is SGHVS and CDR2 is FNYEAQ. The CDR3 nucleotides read TGTGCCACCCGGCAATCTAGCGAATTCTACAATGAGCAGTTCTTC. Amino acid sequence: CATRQSSEFYNEQFF.

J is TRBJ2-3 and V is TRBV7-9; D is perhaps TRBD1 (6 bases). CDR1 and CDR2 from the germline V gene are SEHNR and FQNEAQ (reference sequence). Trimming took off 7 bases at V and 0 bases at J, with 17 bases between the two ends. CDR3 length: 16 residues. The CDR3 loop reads CASNQRAGESTDTQYF. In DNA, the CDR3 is TGTGCCAGCAACCAGAGGGCAGGGGAAAGCACAGATACGCAGTATTTT.

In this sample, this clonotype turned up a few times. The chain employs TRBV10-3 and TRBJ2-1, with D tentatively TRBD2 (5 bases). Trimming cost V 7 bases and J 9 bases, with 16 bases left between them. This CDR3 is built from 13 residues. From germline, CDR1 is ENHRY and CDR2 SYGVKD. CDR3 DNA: TGTGCCATCATGCGGGCCTCCGACGGTGAGCAGTTCTTC. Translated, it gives CAIMRASDGEQFF.